Listed below are T cell receptor beta chains from one sample, sequenced in a study of blood T cell repertoires in COVID-19. The protocol was immunoSEQ multiplex PCR, while the TCRdb copy is restricted to in-frame clones and leaves out a portion. The sample holds about 200,000 clones, roughly 86% seen once. The sample was PBMCs or T cells enriched from blood (not recorded which). Receptors were obtained from a man in his forties with acute COVID-19. The CDR3 runs from the conserved cysteine through the conserved F or W. A D gene is named only where the DNA matches it firmly. Part of the rows lack a size; the others show once, few, many or a class for expanded clones.

d_call,clone_size,cdr3_length,j_call,v_call,cdr3_aa,cdr3_nt
NA,NA,16,TRBJ2-7,TRBV4-2,CASSQEWAGSNYEQYF,TGTGCCAGCAGCCAAGAATGGGCGGGGAGCAACTACGAGCAGTACTTC
TRBD1,NA,14,TRBJ1-3,TRBV5-1,CASSSGTGDHTIYF,TGCGCCAGCAGCTCCGGGACAGGGGATCACACCATATATTTT
NA,NA,17,TRBJ2-6,TRBV27,CASSLRPGQSGANVLTF,TGTGCCAGCAGTTTAAGGCCAGGACAATCTGGGGCCAACGTCCTGACTTTC
TRBD1,once,16,TRBJ2-2,TRBV7-3,CASSSRQGTNTGELFF,TGTGCCAGCAGCTCTCGACAGGGTACGAACACCGGGGAGCTGTTTTTT
NA,NA,13,TRBJ1-6,TRBV19,CASSTTGVSPLHF,TGTGCCAGTAGCACTACGGGGGTTTCACCCCTCCACTTT
NA,once,14,TRBJ1-5,TRBV28,CASSLVQADQPQHF,TGTGCCAGCAGTTTGGTGCAGGCAGATCAGCCCCAGCATTTT
NA,NA,13,TRBJ2-5,TRBV5-5,CASKGLTTRTQYF,TGTGCCAGCAAAGGCCTGACGACACGGACCCAGTACTTC
TRBD1,few,17,TRBJ1-4,TRBV4-1,CASSPGQGTATNEKLFF,TGCGCCAGCAGCCCAGGACAGGGCACGGCTACTAATGAAAAACTGTTTTTT
TRBD2,NA,15,TRBJ2-1,TRBV3-1/TRBV3-2,CASSLLLADYNEQFF,TGTGCCAGCAGCCTATTACTAGCGGATTACAATGAGCAGTTCTTC
TRBD1,NA,14,TRBJ1-5,TRBV28,CASTIGTADQPQHF,TGTGCCAGCACCATCGGGACAGCCGATCAGCCCCAGCATTTT
TRBD1,few,14,TRBJ2-7,TRBV7-9,CASSRGQGWWEQYF,TGTGCCAGCAGCCGTGGACAGGGTTGGTGGGAGCAGTACTTC
TRBD1,NA,16,TRBJ1-2,TRBV28,CASSPGYRGDNYGYTF,TGTGCCAGCAGTCCCGGTTACAGGGGGGATAACTATGGCTACACCTTC
TRBD1,once,14,TRBJ1-5,TRBV2,CASSEQGARQPQHF,TGTGCCAGCAGTGAACAGGGGGCGCGACAGCCCCAGCATTTT
TRBD2,NA,18,TRBJ2-1,TRBV18,CASSPPAGVFMVYNEQFF,TGTGCCAGCTCACCACCGGCGGGAGTTTTTATGGTCTACAATGAGCAGTTCTTC
NA,NA,12,TRBJ2-7,TRBV3-1/TRBV3-2,CASSQLAGEQYF,TGTGCCAGCAGCCAACTAGCAGGTGAGCAGTACTTC
NA,NA,12,TRBJ2-2,TRBV5-1,CASSLGAGELFF,TGCGCCAGCAGCTTGGGAGCCGGGGAGCTGTTTTTT
TRBD2,NA,18,TRBJ2-1,TRBV5-4,CASSSPAVLAVSYNEQFF,TGTGCCAGCAGCTCCCCGGCCGTACTAGCGGTCTCCTACAATGAGCAGTTCTTC
NA,NA,13,TRBJ1-1,TRBV19,CASMRGRDTEAFF,TGTGCCAGTATGCGGGGGAGGGACACTGAAGCTTTCTTT
NA,few,14,TRBJ1-1,TRBV7-9,CASSLGSGNTEAFF,TGTGCCAGCAGCTTAGGGAGTGGGAACACTGAAGCTTTCTTT
TRBD1,NA,13,TRBJ1-1,TRBV3-1/TRBV3-2,CASSGRTGIEAFF,TGTGCCAGCAGCGGCCGGACAGGGATTGAAGCTTTCTTT
TRBD2,NA,15,TRBJ2-1,TRBV11-1,CASSPLPGGMNEQFF,TGTGCCAGCAGTCCCCTACCGGGAGGGATGAATGAGCAGTTCTTC
TRBD1,NA,15,TRBJ2-3,TRBV4-3,CASSLRQGITDTQYF,TGCGCCAGCAGCCTCCGACAGGGAATTACAGATACGCAGTATTTT
NA,NA,15,TRBJ2-1,TRBV7-2,CASSSRGGYYNEQFF,TGTGCCAGCAGCTCCAGAGGCGGTTACTACAATGAGCAGTTCTTC
NA,NA,13,TRBJ2-5,TRBV30,CAWNGRVGETQYF,TGTGCCTGGAATGGCAGGGTGGGCGAGACCCAGTACTTC
NA,NA,14,TRBJ1-6,TRBV27,CASSQVRQNSPLHF,TGTGCCAGCAGCCAGGTCAGACAGAATTCACCCCTCCACTTT
TRBD2,NA,15,TRBJ2-7,TRBV15,CATSREGTSGIEQYF,TGTGCCACCAGCAGAGAGGGGACTAGCGGGATCGAGCAGTACTTC
NA,NA,13,TRBJ1-2,TRBV5-6,CASTLNTPHGYTF,TGTGCCAGCACCCTAAATACCCCTCATGGCTACACCTTC
NA,once,13,TRBJ2-3,TRBV6-5,CASSLPGADTQYF,TGTGCCAGCAGTTTGCCAGGGGCAGATACGCAGTATTTT
TRBD2,NA,15,TRBJ2-7,TRBV7-8,CASSLPGLADHEQYF,TGTGCCAGCAGCTTACCGGGACTAGCGGACCACGAGCAGTACTTC
TRBD2,NA,14,TRBJ2-1,TRBV19,CAIRRLAGVNEQFF,TGTGCCATTCGAAGACTAGCGGGAGTCAATGAGCAGTTCTTC
TRBD2,NA,15,TRBJ2-1,TRBV28,CASWRAAGVFNEQFF,TGTGCCAGCTGGAGGGCAGCGGGAGTCTTCAATGAGCAGTTCTTC
TRBD1,NA,13,TRBJ2-2,TRBV14,CASSRQGSGELFF,TGTGCCAGCAGCCGACAGGGAAGCGGGGAGCTGTTTTTT
TRBD2,NA,14,TRBJ2-2,TRBV2,CASLGGMTTGELFF,TGTGCCAGCCTCGGGGGGATGACTACCGGGGAGCTGTTTTTT